These 2 T cell receptor beta chains share one sample of origin, sequenced in a study of blood T cell repertoires in COVID-19. Method: immunoSEQ multiplex PCR; TCRdb's copy keeps in-frame clones and lacks some. This sample has almost 50,000 clones; over 65% occur once, and the top ten carry about 8.8%. Sample: peripheral blood. The source is a woman between 65 and 79 years old with acute or convalescent COVID-19.

This chain uses TRBV5-1 with TRBJ1-1; 10 bases agree with TRBD1. The germline CDR1 and CDR2 sequences are SGHRS and YFSETQ. The trim removed 3 bases at V and 0 bases at J, leaving 5 bases unmatched. The CDR3 spans 16 residues. The CDR3 region has the DNA TGCGCCAGCAGCTCGGGGACAGGGGCATTGAACACTGAAGCTTTCTTT. Translation: CASSSGTGALNTEAFF.

The chain couples TRBV7-9 to TRBJ2-1; 8 bases line up with TRBD1. Per germline, CDR1 SEHNR and CDR2 FQNEAQ (reference sequence). This CDR3 has 15 residues. V lost 2 bases, J lost 0 bases, and 0 bases stayed unmatched. In nucleotides, the CDR3 is TGTGCCAGCAGCTTACAGGGGGCCTCCTACAATGAGCAGTTCTTC. Protein sequence: CASSLQGASYNEQFF.